A single sample gave rise to the 30 T cell receptor beta chains below, sequenced in a study of shared T cell receptors in the human thymus. The repertoire was sequenced with immunoSEQ multiplex PCR; TCRdb's copy has only in-frame clones and lacks some. The sample carries more than 300,000 clones, 95% recorded once. Sequencing was done on a sample of thymocytes. These receptor sequences come from a human donor.

The chain couples TRBV6-5 to TRBJ2-5; TRBD1 is a possible D gene (8 bases). The CDR3 consists of 15 residues. Germline loops: CDR1 MNHEY, CDR2 SVGAGI. Trimming left V 6 bases short and J 4 bases short, with 18 bases between. CDR3 DNA sequence: TGTGCCAGCAGACCCAACAGGGGGGGTGGAGAGACCCAGTACTTC. Amino acids: CASRPNRGGGETQYF.

The table lists this clone with a few counts. The gene calls are TRBV6-1 and TRBJ1-5; TRBD1 matches at 8 bases. This CDR3 has 16 residues. The germline V gene encodes CDR1 MNHNS and CDR2 SASEGT. V lost 4 bases, J lost 3 bases, and 8 bases stayed unmatched. The CDR3 bases are TGTGCCAGCAGTGGTAATAGGACAGGGAACAATCAGCCCCAGCATTTT. The encoded protein is CASSGNRTGNNQPQHF.

This clone was picked up one time. J is TRBJ2-4 and V is TRBV28; TRBD1 is a possible D gene (6 bases). V shed 4 bases and J shed 0 bases, with 13 bases lying between them. The CDR3 runs to 16 residues. CDR1 is MDHEN, CDR2 SYDVKM, per germline. The DNA for the CDR3 is TGTGCCAGCAGTTCAACAGGACAGCTAGCCAAAAACATTCAGTACTTC. It encodes CASSSTGQLAKNIQYF.

The chain links TRBV7-6 to TRBJ2-3; 8 nucleotides agree with TRBD2. The CDR3 contains 20 residues. Germline CDR1 reads SGHVS; CDR2 reads FNYEAQ. Trimming cost V 1 base and J 2 bases; bases outside gene matches: 17. CDR3 in amino acids: CASSLGSSGRSHYLTDTQYF. The DNA for the CDR3 is TGTGCCAGCAGCTTAGGATCCAGCGGGAGATCCCACTATCTCACAGATACGCAGTATTTT. Variable domain in full (rest from reference TRBV7-6 and TRBJ2-3): GAGVSQSPRYKVTKRGQDVALRCDPISGHVSLYWYRQALGQGPEFLTYFNYEAQQDKSGLPNDRFSAERPEGSISTLTIQRTEQRDSAMYRCASSLGSSGRSHYLTDTQYFGPGTRLTVL.

This chain links TRBV11-3 with TRBJ1-1, with TRBD1 matching 7 bases. Germline CDR1 reads SGHNT; CDR2 reads YENEEA. V dropped 1 base and J dropped 3; count of bases not matched to a gene: 2. CDR3 length: 14 amino acids. CDR3 loop: CASSLGGQYTEAFF. For the CDR3, the DNA is TGTGCCAGCAGCTTAGGGGGACAGTACACTGAAGCTTTCTTT.

The rearrangement links TRBV28 to TRBJ2-7; no firm D call. Trimming took 5 bases from V and 5 from J, leaving 16 bases between them. Germline V lookup: CDR1 MDHEN, CDR2 SYDVKM. CDR3 length equals 14 residues. CDR3 nucleotide sequence: TGTGCCAGCAGTAATCTTAAGCTAGGGCACGAGCAGTACTTC. Amino acids: CASSNLKLGHEQYF.

The chain joins TRBV15 to TRBJ2-7; D might be TRBD1 or TRBD2, each matching 5 bases. V lost 1 base and J 4 bases, leaving 23 bases between the germline ends. The CDR3 has 18 residues. Germline lookup yields CDR1 LNHNV and CDR2 YYDKDF (reference sequence). As DNA, the CDR3 is TGTGCCACCAGCAGAGTACCTGGGGGTTGGGGTCGAGAGTACGAGCAGTACTTC. This encodes CATSRVPGGWGREYEQYF.

This clone has only one observation. The rearrangement joins TRBV5-1 to TRBJ2-7, with D possibly TRBD2 on 5 matching bases. The CDR3 has 15 residues. Germline V gives CDR1 SGHRS, CDR2 YFSETQ. Between the trimmed V and J ends, which lost 7 bases and 2 bases, there was a span of 19 bases. CDR3 sequence: CASEKTPGSTYEQYF. The CDR3 region has the DNA TGCGCCAGCGAGAAAACCCCGGGGTCGACCTACGAGCAGTACTTC. The variable domain in full, completed from reference TRBV5-1 and TRBJ2-7, reads KAGVTQTPRYLIKTRGQQVTLSCSPISGHRSVSWYQQTPGQGLQFLFEYFSETQRNKGNFPGRFSGRQFSNSRSEMNVSTLELGDSALYLCASEKTPGSTYEQYFGPGTRLTVT.

The V gene is TRBV27, the J gene TRBJ2-2; 7 bases agree with TRBD2. The V gene's germline CDR1 is MNHEY and CDR2 SMNVEV (reference sequence). This CDR3 is 17 amino acids long. V lost 3 bases to trimming and J lost 4 bases; unmatched junction nucleotides: 11. The CDR3 nucleotides are TGTGCCAGCAGTTTTCGTGGGAGGGCCCCCACCACCGGGGAGCTGTTTTTT. Protein sequence: CASSFRGRAPTTGELFF.

The V call is TRBV30, the J call TRBJ1-2, with 7 bases matching TRBD1. With V trimmed by 2 bases and J by 6 bases, 3 bases remained unmatched. The germline V gene has CDR1 GTSNPN and CDR2 SVGIG (reference sequence). This CDR3 is built from 12 residues. The CDR3 DNA sequence: TGTGCCTGGAGTATAGGGGGCGATGGCTACACCTTC. Translated, it gives CAWSIGGDGYTF. Supplemented by reference TRBV30 and TRBJ1-2, the full variable domain reads SQTIHQWPATLVQPVGSPLSLECTVEGTSNPNLYWYRQAAGRGLQLLFYSVGIGQISSEVPQNLSASRPQDRQFILSSKKLLLSDSGFYLCAWSIGGDGYTFGSGTRLTVV.

The chain carries TRBV7-8 and TRBJ2-1; weak D call: TRBD2 (6 bases). The CDR3 is made up of 20 amino acids. The V gene lost 1 base and the J gene lost 4 bases, with 26 bases spanning the gap. Germline CDR1 and CDR2: SGHVS and FQNEAQ. The CDR3 sequence: CASSLVSIHVGEAGYNEQFF. In nucleotides, the CDR3 is TGTGCCAGCAGCTTAGTATCTATACATGTCGGGGAGGCCGGGTACAATGAGCAGTTCTTC.

The chain carries TRBV27 and TRBJ1-5, with D possibly being TRBD1 (5 bases). Germline V lookup: CDR1 MNHEY, CDR2 SMNVEV (reference sequence). This CDR3 is built from 18 residues. V was clipped by 1 base and J by 0 bases, with 16 bases between them. This chain's CDR3 is CASSLFGDGTLSNQPQHF. The CDR3 nucleotides read TGTGCCAGCAGTTTATTCGGGGACGGAACACTTAGCAATCAGCCCCAGCATTTT.

This chain connects TRBV29-1 to TRBJ1-2, with TRBD1 as a possible D gene (6 bases). Germline loops: CDR1 SQVTM, CDR2 ANQGSEA. Trimming removed 2 bases from V and 3 bases from J, with 13 bases in between. This CDR3 comprises 14 residues. CDR3 nucleotides: TGCAGCGTTGAAAAGGGGGACCTGTACTATGGCTACACCTTC. It specifies CSVEKGDLYYGYTF.

This chain joins TRBV7-6 and TRBJ2-1; 12 bases fit TRBD2. CDR1 SGHVS and CDR2 FNYEAQ come from the germline V gene. Trimming took 2 bases from V and 10 from J; bases not matched to a gene: 12. The CDR3 extends over 17 amino acids. For the CDR3, the DNA is TGTGCCAGCAGCTTATTTCCCGGACTAGCGGGATTAAGGGAGCAGTTCTTC. Translating it yields CASSLFPGLAGLREQFF.

This clone was detected once. The genes are TRBV7-2 and TRBJ2-7, with a possible D match to TRBD1 (6 bases). Trimming stripped 4 bases from V and 4 bases from J, with 14 bases between. The CDR3 length is 14 residues. Germline-derived CDR1 and CDR2 are SGHTA and FQGNSA. CDR3 nucleotide sequence: TGTGCCAGCAGCTCTCCAGGGGCTTGGTACGAGCAGTACTTC. Translated: CASSSPGAWYEQYF.

This clone was detected once. This chain joins TRBV9 and TRBJ2-7, with 8 nucleotides matching TRBD2. In germline, CDR1 is SGDLS, CDR2 YYNGEE. The CDR3 length is 16 residues. With 3 bases clipped from V and 0 bases from J, the junction kept 8 bases outside the gene matches. CDR3 sequence: CASSAPPGLGSYEQYF. The CDR3 DNA reads as TGTGCCAGCAGCGCCCCACCGGGACTAGGCTCCTACGAGCAGTACTTC.

This clone appeared once. V is TRBV28 and J is TRBJ1-2; D remains unclear. Germline V gene data show CDR1 as MDHEN and CDR2 as SYDVKM. The V end lost 2 bases, the J end lost 0 bases, and 13 bases lay between the germline ends. This CDR3 is 16 amino acids long. Here the CDR3 DNA reads TGTGCCAGCAGTTTACGGACGGGAGATTCTAACTATGGCTACACCTTC. This translates into CASSLRTGDSNYGYTF.

This chain connects TRBV4-1 to TRBJ1-1; D is unresolved. The germline V gene has CDR1 MGHRA and CDR2 YSYEKL. V shed 0 bases and J shed 6 bases, with 11 bases lying between them. This CDR3 is built from 14 residues. CDR3 residues: CASSQDGGRPEAFF. The CDR3 bases are TGCGCCAGCAGCCAAGATGGAGGCCGGCCTGAAGCTTTCTTT.

The V and J genes are TRBV19 and TRBJ1-1; 7 positions match TRBD1. CDR1 is LNHDA and CDR2 is SQIVND in the germline V gene (reference sequence). The CDR3 has 13 amino acids. After removal of 4 bases from V and 5 bases from J, the junction contained 4 bases not matched to a gene. This CDR3 is CASSKPQGTEAFF. The CDR3 DNA sequence: TGTGCCAGTAGTAAACCACAGGGGACTGAAGCTTTCTTT.

The V gene is TRBV27, the J gene TRBJ2-7, with D possibly being TRBD1 (6 bases). From germline, CDR1 is MNHEY and CDR2 SMNVEV (reference sequence). This CDR3 comprises 13 residues. Trimming removed 4 bases from V and 4 bases from J, with 11 bases in between. The CDR3 region has the DNA TGTGCCAGCAGTTCCTCAGGGGCATACGAGCAGTACTTC. Its protein product is CASSSSGAYEQYF.

The V and J genes are TRBV10-2 and TRBJ2-7; D is unresolved. This CDR3 is 9 amino acids long. Germline V gene data show CDR1 as WSHSY and CDR2 as SAAADI. Trimming took 10 bases from V and 0 from J, leaving 1 base between them. The CDR3 loop is CANSYEQYF. In nucleotides, the CDR3 is TGCGCCAACTCCTACGAGCAGTACTTC.

V usage is TRBV7-6 and J usage is TRBJ2-7; 7 nucleotides agree with TRBD1. The CDR3 runs to 16 residues. V lost 0 bases to trimming and J lost 6 bases; unmatched junction nucleotides: 11. Germline loops: CDR1 SGHVS, CDR2 FNYEAQ. The CDR3 region is CASSLAAHRGGCEQYF. The CDR3, as DNA: TGTGCCAGCAGCTTAGCCGCGCACAGGGGTGGCTGCGAGCAGTACTTC.

V gene TRBV14 combines with J gene TRBJ2-7, with 9 bases that match TRBD2. The germline gives CDR1 SGHDN, CDR2 FVKESK. With 9 bases clipped from V and 2 bases from J, the junction kept 5 bases outside the gene matches. The CDR3 runs 13 residues. The DNA of the CDR3 is TGTGCCAGGATAGCGGGAGTAGCCTACGAGCAGTACTTC. This translates into CARIAGVAYEQYF.

The chain is built from TRBV14 and TRBJ2-3; tentative D call: TRBD2 (5 bases). V was trimmed by 4 bases and J by 4 bases, leaving 15 bases between them. The germline V gene has CDR1 SGHDN and CDR2 FVKESK. The CDR3 covers 15 residues. CDR3 DNA: TGTGCCAGCAGCCCCCCACGAGGGTTTCCAGATACGCAGTATTTT. This translates into CASSPPRGFPDTQYF.

V and J are TRBV27 and TRBJ2-7; D ambiguous. The V and J ends lost 3 bases and 7 bases respectively, with 19 bases between them. Germline V CDR1 and CDR2: MNHEY, SMNVEV (reference sequence). This CDR3 spans 15 amino acids. CDR3 protein: CASSLRNFPDCEQYF. The CDR3 DNA follows: TGTGCCAGCAGTTTGAGGAACTTTCCCGACTGTGAGCAGTACTTC.

The genes are TRBV28 and TRBJ1-5; 7 bases are a match to TRBD1. After removal of 5 bases from V and 1 base from J, the junction contained 11 bases not matched to a gene. CDR1 MDHEN and CDR2 SYDVKM come from the germline V gene. This CDR3 comprises 17 residues. CDR3 sequence reads: CASSKGAGGMSNQPQHF. DNA of the CDR3: TGTGCCAGCAGTAAAGGTGCAGGGGGAATGAGCAATCAGCCCCAGCATTTT.

The V call is TRBV7-2, the J call TRBJ2-3; 8 nucleotides line up with TRBD2. Germline loops: CDR1 SGHTA, CDR2 FQGNSA. This CDR3 region has 16 residues. Trimming took 3 bases from V and 4 from J; bases not matched to a gene: 9. CDR3 sequence reads: CASSLRGGRFADTQYF. In DNA form, the CDR3 reads TGTGCCAGCAGCTTGAGGGGCGGGAGGTTTGCAGATACGCAGTATTTT.

The J gene is TRBJ2-7, the V gene TRBV27, with D possibly being TRBD1 or TRBD2 (5 bases each). Trimming removed 6 bases from V and 3 bases from J, with 21 bases in between. Germline V gene lookup returns CDR1 MNHEY and CDR2 SMNVEV (reference sequence). This CDR3 has 16 residues. CDR3 residues: CASRINRGFHGYEQYF. The CDR3, as DNA: TGTGCCAGCAGGATTAATCGGGGCTTCCACGGCTACGAGCAGTACTTC.

The rearrangement joins TRBV7-2 to TRBJ1-2, with D perhaps matching TRBD1 (5 bases). V lost 4 bases and J lost 1, with 10 bases in between. This CDR3 comprises 14 residues. Germline CDR1 SGHTA, CDR2 FQGNSA. The CDR3 protein is CASSSRQRNYGYTF. In DNA, the CDR3 is TGTGCCAGCAGCTCGCGACAGCGTAACTATGGCTACACCTTC.

This chain uses TRBV28 with TRBJ1-2; D possibly corresponds to TRBD1 (6 bases). Trimming pared 3 bases from V and 2 bases from J, leaving 16 bases between. In germline, CDR1 is MDHEN, CDR2 SYDVKM. This CDR3 comprises 16 residues. The CDR3 DNA reads as TGTGCCAGCAGTTTGAGGACAGCCCTGGGAAACTATGGCTACACCTTC. Encoded protein: CASSLRTALGNYGYTF.